These T cell receptor beta chains were read from a single sample in a study of shared clonotypes between healthy human individuals. TCRdb's copy holds only in-frame clones and misses some; the assay was immunoSEQ multiplex PCR. The data hold about 2.1 million clones, with 93% observed a single time. Material for sequencing was naive CD8+ T cells from PBMCs. These receptors came from a man between 18 and 35 years old in good health. Some clones in this sample may be carry-over from other donors' samples. The CDR3 runs from the conserved cysteine through the conserved F or W. Each record gives: clone size, J gene, V gene, D gene, CDR3 DNA, CDR3 protein. D genes are given only for firm matches. Part of the rows lack a size; the others show once, few, many or a class for expanded clones.

>-|TRBJ2-1|TRBV10-3|-
TGTGCCATCAGTGGGCCGGGGGACTCCTACAATGAGCAGTTCTTC
CAISGPGDSYNEQFF
>-|TRBJ2-7|TRBV7-9|TRBD1
TGTGCCAGCAGCTTAGAAGACAGGGCCTCCGAGCAGTACTTC
CASSLEDRASEQYF
>-|TRBJ2-1|TRBV6-1|-
TGTGCCAGCAGTGAAGATGTTAGGCGCCAGTCCTCCCGTAAAGAGCAGTTCTTC
CASSEDVRRQSSRKEQFF
>-|TRBJ2-5|TRBV5-1|TRBD2
TGCGCCAGCAGCTTGGCCGGGGAGGGGAGTTTGGGAGAGTACTTC
CASSLAGEGSLGEYF
>-|TRBJ2-5|TRBV27|-
TGTGCCAGCAGAGGGGGACTACCTCAAGAGACCCAGTACTTC
CASRGGLPQETQYF
>-|TRBJ1-2|TRBV7-2|-
TGTGCCAGCAGCCCCCAGGAGAACTATGGCTACACCTTC
CASSPQENYGYTF
>-|TRBJ2-1|TRBV7-9|-
TGTGCCAGCAGCGTAGGTGTCAATGAGCAGTTCTTC
CASSVGVNEQFF
>-|TRBJ2-1|TRBV27|-
TGTGCCAGCGGGACCGGGAGTCTGTTTGGCGATGAGCAGTTCTTC
CASGTGSLFGDEQFF
>-|TRBJ2-7|TRBV5-6|-
TGTGCCAGCTATATATCGGGGTACGAGCAGTACTTC
CASYISGYEQYF
>-|TRBJ2-1|TRBV7-9|-
TGTGCCAGCAGCTTAGCTTTCGGGAGCTCCTACAATGAGCAGTTCTTC
CASSLAFGSSYNEQFF
>-|TRBJ2-6|TRBV19|TRBD1
TGTGCCAGCAAACAGGGGTTTGGGGCCAACGTCCTGACTTTC
CASKQGFGANVLTF
>few|TRBJ1-2|TRBV7-9|TRBD1
TGTGCCAGCAGGTGGGACAGGGGGCCTAACTATGGCTACACCTTC
CASRWDRGPNYGYTF
>once|TRBJ2-7|TRBV7-8|TRBD1
TGTGCCAGCAGCTTAGGCGACAGGGGCTACGAGCAGTACTTC
CASSLGDRGYEQYF
>-|TRBJ2-6|TRBV29-1|-
TGCAGCGTTGAGCAAGTTGACTCTGGGGCCAACGTCCTGACTTTC
CSVEQVDSGANVLTF
>-|TRBJ2-1|TRBV23-1|-
TGCGCCAGCAGTCATCCCAAGGATCAGCAGTTCTTC
CASSHPKDQQFF
>few|TRBJ1-1|TRBV19|-
TGTGCCAGTAGTATCGGGCGGACCATGAACACTGAAGCTTTCTTT
CASSIGRTMNTEAFF
>-|TRBJ1-1|TRBV7-9|-
TGTGCCAGCAGCTTAGGGCAGTTGAACACTGAAGCTTTCTTT
CASSLGQLNTEAFF
>-|TRBJ1-1|TRBV11-2|-
TGTGCCAGCAGCTTATCGAACGGAAATAGGAACACTGAAGCTTTCTTT
CASSLSNGNRNTEAFF
>-|TRBJ2-2|TRBV4-3|-
TGCGCCAGCAGCCAAGGGCAGGGCTGGGAGCTGTTTTTT
CASSQGQGWELFF
>once|TRBJ2-7|TRBV30|TRBD1
TGTGCCTGGAGAGTGGTGGGACAGGAGTCCTACGAGCAGTACTTC
CAWRVVGQESYEQYF
>-|TRBJ2-7|TRBV27|TRBD1
TGTGCCAGCAGTTTGAGGGACAGGGTTTACGAGCAGTACTTC
CASSLRDRVYEQYF
>once|TRBJ2-5|TRBV7-9|TRBD2
TGTGCCAGCAGCTCGAGGACTAGCGGGAGACGAGAGACCCAGTACTTC
CASSSRTSGRRETQYF
>once|TRBJ2-3|TRBV4-2|-
TGTGCCAGCAGCCACCCCGCAGATACGCAGTATTTT
CASSHPADTQYF
>-|TRBJ2-5|TRBV7-8|TRBD1
TGTGCCAGCAGCGAGACAGGGGATCTAGAGACCCAGTACTTC
CASSETGDLETQYF
>-|TRBJ2-3|TRBV14|-
TGTGCCAGCAGCCATCCCCCACAAAACACAGATACGCAGTATTTT
CASSHPPQNTDTQYF
>-|TRBJ2-1|TRBV5-1|-
TGCGCCAGCAGCTTGGTAGGTGGAGGATACAATGAGCAGTTCTTC
CASSLVGGGYNEQFF
>-|TRBJ2-1|TRBV6-6|-
TGTGCCAGCAGCCCCACGGCCTACAATGAGCAGTTCTTC
CASSPTAYNEQFF
>-|TRBJ2-3|TRBV9|-
TGTGCCAGCAGCGACCTTTGGCAGGGGCAAGGGCCTCTAGCACAGCGGACGCAGTATTTT
CASSDLWQGQGPLAQRTQYF